The 7 T cell receptor beta chains below all came from one sample that was sequenced in a study of tumor and adjacent non-tumor tissue in lung cancer. The library came from three nested PCR rounds adapted from ARM-PCR protocols. TCRdb re-derived calls from the multiplex PCR reads in MiXCR, one entry per CDR3 protein. This sample carries 35,000 to 55,000 distinct CDR3 sequences, roughly three fifths of them seen once, and the ten largest clones take around 20%. The template was RNA from unsorted bulk tissue. The normal lung tissue was taken more than 3 cm from the tumor edge. The sample consisted of distant non-tumor lung tissue. The source is a woman aged 40 to 55 with non-small cell lung cancer.

This clonotype qualifies as medium-sized (0.01 to 0.1%). The V call is TRBV11-2, the J call TRBJ2-7, with TRBD1 matching 9 bases. V was clipped by 6 bases and J by 5 bases; unmatched bases: 14. CDR1 is SGHAT and CDR2 is FQNNGV in the germline V gene. The length of the CDR3 is 16 residues. This chain's CDR3 is CASSYSRDREWNEQYF. The CDR3 bases are TGTGCCAGCAGTTACTCCCGGGACAGGGAGTGGAACGAGCAGTACTTC. Full variable domain (rest looked up from reference TRBV11-2 and TRBJ2-7): EAGVAQSPRYKIIEKRQSVAFWCNPISGHATLYWYQQILGQGPKLLIQFQNNGVVDDSQLPKDRFSAERLKGVDSTLKIQPAKLEDSAVYLCASSYSRDREWNEQYFGPGTRLTVT.

This clonotype is medium-sized within its sample. This chain links TRBV6-5 with TRBJ2-5; 9 bases match TRBD1. This CDR3 is built from 16 residues. Looked up from germline, CDR1 is MNHEY and CDR2 is SVGAGI. V shed 5 bases, J shed 4 bases, and the junction held 11 bases outside the gene matches. The CDR3 spells CASSRTGVERRETQYF. CDR3 DNA sequence: TGTGCCAGCAGTAGGACAGGGGTAGAGAGGCGAGAGACCCAGTACTTC.

The chain is built from TRBV28 and TRBJ1-5; D may be TRBD1 (6 bases). The CDR3 is 14 residues long. V was shortened by 5 bases and J by 7 bases, with 15 bases between the two germline ends. Germline CDR1 is MDHEN and CDR2 is SYDVKM. The CDR3 sequence is CASSQTGIRQPQHF. DNA for the CDR3: TGTGCCAGCAGTCAAACAGGGATCCGGCAGCCCCAGCATTTT.

This clonotype appeared once. Without the conserved terminal phenylalanine or tryptophan, this CDR3 likely stems from a read error. The chain combines TRBV5-5 with TRBJ1-2; a possible D gene is TRBD1 (6 bases). The CDR3 totals 14 residues. Germline V gene sequence: CDR1 SGHKS, CDR2 YYEKEE (reference sequence). V shed 4 bases and J shed 7 bases, with 17 bases lying between them. The chain's CDR3 is CASSATTGGGGYTS. In DNA, the CDR3 is TGTGCCAGCAGCGCAACGACAGGAGGGGGTGGCTACACCTCC.

This clonotype is labeled as medium-sized. The CDR3 DNA reads TGTGCCTACCACAGGGAGTACAATGAGCAGTTCTTC. This sequence encodes CAYHREYNEQFF. The V gene is TRBV30, the J gene TRBJ2-1; a weak D match, TRBD1 (6 bases). V lost 7 bases and J 4 bases, leaving 11 bases between the germline ends. Germline V lookup: CDR1 GTSNPN, CDR2 SVGIG (reference sequence). The CDR3 runs 12 residues.

Within the sample, this clonotype is medium-sized. The J gene is TRBJ2-2, the V gene TRBV5-1; D possibly matches TRBD1 or TRBD2 (5 bases each). V gave up 5 bases and J gave up 7 bases, with 18 bases separating them. CDR3 length: 15 amino acids. Germline loops: CDR1 SGHRS, CDR2 YFSETQ. The CDR3 loop is CASSLGDRTGGELFF. DNA of the CDR3: TGCGCCAGCAGTCTGGGGGACCGAACGGGCGGGGAGCTGTTTTTT. Full variable domain (remainder filled in from reference TRBV5-1 and TRBJ2-2): KAGVTQTPRYLIKTRGQQVTLSCSPISGHRSVSWYQQTPGQGLQFLFEYFSETQRNKGNFPGRFSGRQFSNSRSEMNVSTLELGDSALYLCASSLGDRTGGELFFGEGSRLTVL.

This clonotype was seen at least ten times. The chain couples TRBV28 to TRBJ1-2; maybe TRBD1 (6 bases). The germline gives CDR1 MDHEN, CDR2 SYDVKM. Trimming stripped 5 bases from V and 7 bases from J, with 11 bases between. This CDR3 has 12 amino acids. CDR3: CASSPDRFGYTF. The CDR3 DNA reads as TGTGCCAGCAGTCCAGACAGGTTTGGCTACACCTTC.